The T cell receptor beta chain described here comes from a study of cytomegalovirus exposure and HLA in healthy donors. This clone was seen just once. The method was immunoSEQ multiplex PCR; TCRdb's version includes in-frame clones alone and lacks a portion of them. The sample holds roughly 73,000 clones, approximately 95% seen once. The sample consisted of PBMCs. The clonotype originates from a man younger than 35 in good health and CMV-seropositive.

The CDR3 spells CASRRTGVSQPQHF. In nucleotides, the CDR3 is TGTGCCAGCAGACGGACAGGGGTTAGTCAGCCCCAGCATTTT. The chain combines TRBV6-1 with TRBJ1-5; 9 bases agree with TRBD1. The trim removed 6 bases at V and 6 bases at J, leaving 6 bases unmatched. The CDR3 has 14 amino acids. CDR1 is MNHNS, CDR2 SASEGT, per germline.